These 32 T cell receptor beta chains came from one sample sequenced in a study of T cells expressing NK-cell markers. TCRdb re-analyzed the 5' RACE reads; it lists each CDR3 protein once, without DNA. In all, the sample yields about 260,000 distinct CDR3 sequences. Material: blood T cells: a sorted CD56 or NKG2C T cell subset, CD4+ or CD8+ T cells, or bulk PBMC T cells (not recorded which). The source of these receptors is a woman aged 18-69 years in good health.

The genes are TRBV19 and TRBJ2-7. The germline gives CDR1 LNHDA, CDR2 SQIVND (reference sequence). This CDR3 region has 12 residues. CDR3 in amino acids: CASRSANREQYF.

The V gene is TRBV7-2, the J gene TRBJ2-5; the TCRdb D gene call, TRBD2, has no DNA to confirm it. Germline CDR1 SGHTA, CDR2 FQGNSA. CDR3 length equals 15 residues. This CDR3 is CASSREGLAGETQYF. Based on the CDR3 plus reference TRBV7-2 and TRBJ2-5, the full variable domain is GAGVSQSPSNKVTEKGKDVELRCDPISGHTALYWYRQSLGQGLEFLIYFQGNSAPDKSGLPSDRFSAERTGGSVSTLTIQRTQQEDSAVYLCASSREGLAGETQYFGPGTRLLVL.

This chain links TRBV29-1 with TRBJ2-4. The CDR3 is 12 residues long. Germline V gene lookup returns CDR1 SQVTM and CDR2 ANQGSEA. The CDR3 sequence is CSVVSGKNIQYF.

CDR3 region: CASSTGTGGLPQHF. The chain uses TRBV12-3 or TRBV12-4 and TRBJ1-5; TCRdb selects TRBD1, and the lack of DNA leaves this call unchecked. The CDR3 consists of 14 residues.

The chain links TRBV15 to TRBJ2-2; TCRdb reports TRBD2, a call that lacks DNA to check it against. The V gene's germline CDR1 is LNHNV and CDR2 YYDKDF (reference sequence). The CDR3 runs 18 residues. The CDR3 sequence: CATSTSSGRARNTGELFF.

The CDR3 sequence: CSASGGAKETQYF. This rearrangement joins TRBV20-1 to TRBJ2-5; absent DNA, TCRdb's TRBD1 call cannot be checked. CDR1 is DFQATT, CDR2 SNEGSKA, per germline (reference sequence). This CDR3 is built from 13 residues.

The J gene is TRBJ2-1, the V gene TRBV7-9; TCRdb returns TRBD1, unconfirmable since there is no DNA. The germline gives CDR1 SEHNR, CDR2 FQNEAQ (reference sequence). The CDR3 consists of 15 residues. This chain's CDR3 is CASSSRGSQDDEQFF.

This sequence joins TRBV7-2 and TRBJ1-5; TCRdb picks TRBD1, but there is no DNA to check that call. The length of the CDR3 is 16 residues. From germline, CDR1 is SGHTA and CDR2 FQGNSA. This CDR3 reads CASSPGSGVSNQPQHF.

CDR3 sequence reads: CASRRDSLGQETQYF. This chain links TRBV12-3 or TRBV12-4 with TRBJ2-5; without DNA, the TCRdb call of TRBD2 cannot be checked. This CDR3 contains 15 residues.

The chain joins TRBV12-3 or TRBV12-4 to TRBJ2-7. The CDR3 spans 14 residues. The CDR3: CASSLAEGSYEQYF.

CDR3 residues: CASSLDYPTGELFF. The chain uses TRBV11-2 and TRBJ2-2. Germline loops: CDR1 SGHAT, CDR2 FQNNGV. The CDR3 has 14 amino acids.

This sequence joins TRBV12-3 or TRBV12-4 and TRBJ2-6. The CDR3 runs 16 residues. CDR3: CASSSRRGSGANVLTF.

The rearrangement uses TRBV28 and TRBJ2-7; TCRdb gives TRBD2 as the D gene, but with no DNA this cannot be confirmed. The germline V gene has CDR1 MDHEN and CDR2 SYDVKM. This CDR3 is 16 amino acids long. This CDR3 reads CASSWFGGPNSYEQYF.

The rearrangement joins TRBV6-2 or TRBV6-3 to TRBJ2-1. Germline CDR1 and CDR2: MNHEY and SVGEGT. The CDR3 runs 15 residues. CDR3 sequence reads: CASSYKRGSYNEQFF.

The chain carries TRBV6-1 and TRBJ2-2; TCRdb's D call of TRBD2 is untestable without DNA. The length of the CDR3 is 18 residues. Germline CDR1 is MNHNS and CDR2 is SASEGT. This CDR3 is CASSEARRGTSRTGELFF.

Measured by frequency, this clonotype is medium-sized. The rearrangement links TRBV20-1 to TRBJ1-6. There are 12 residues in the CDR3. Germline V gene lookup returns CDR1 DFQATT and CDR2 SNEGSKA (reference sequence). This chain's CDR3 is CSAGLNNSPLHF.

The chain joins TRBV12-3 or TRBV12-4 to TRBJ1-3. The CDR3 sequence is 16 residues long. The CDR3 reads CASSFSPGLQGDTIYF.

The chain recombines TRBV7-2 with TRBJ2-7; lacking DNA, the TRBD2 call made by TCRdb goes unchecked. The CDR3 has 15 amino acids. The V gene's germline CDR1 is SGHTA and CDR2 FQGNSA. The CDR3 reads CASSTGTSRTYEQYF.

J is TRBJ2-1 and V is TRBV20-1; TCRdb's D call, TRBD2, is unchecked because there is no DNA. The CDR3 consists of 13 residues. Germline CDR1 is DFQATT and CDR2 is SNEGSKA (reference sequence). CDR3 loop: CSAREEGTSKQFF.

This chain uses TRBV20-1 with TRBJ2-3. Germline values: CDR1 DFQATT, CDR2 SNEGSKA (reference sequence). CDR3 length: 12 amino acids. CDR3 sequence: CSASLSTDTQYF.

The chain couples TRBV18 to TRBJ2-1. CDR3 length equals 13 residues. CDR1 is KGHSH, CDR2 LQKENI, per germline. This chain's CDR3 is CASSPPSRVEQFF.

CDR3 protein: CSAGGGTAYNEQFF. V and J are TRBV20-1 and TRBJ2-1; TCRdb's D call, TRBD1, is unchecked because there is no DNA. The length of the CDR3 is 14 residues. Germline values: CDR1 DFQATT, CDR2 SNEGSKA (reference sequence).

The chain combines TRBV20-1 with TRBJ2-7; TCRdb's D gene call, TRBD1, goes unchecked for lack of DNA. Germline CDR1 DFQATT, CDR2 SNEGSKA (reference sequence). CDR3 length: 14 residues. CDR3 residues: CSAGAGTPTSEQYF.

The chain employs TRBV5-6 and TRBJ2-2; TCRdb lists TRBD1, though no DNA is available to test this call. The CDR3 consists of 14 residues. Per the germline V gene, CDR1 is SGHDT and CDR2 is YYEEEE. This CDR3 is CASSLSGQTGELFF.

The genes are TRBV6-2 or TRBV6-3 and TRBJ2-4; TCRdb's D call of TRBD2 is untestable without DNA. The CDR3 loop spans 15 amino acids. Germline loops: CDR1 MNHEY, CDR2 SVGEGT. The CDR3 loop reads CASNHEMPSPTGLYF.

The chain uses TRBV25-1 and TRBJ1-2. This CDR3 is built from 12 residues. Germline V gene lookup returns CDR1 MGHDK and CDR2 SYGVNS. This chain's CDR3 is CASSWANYGYTF.

The rearrangement joins TRBV20-1 to TRBJ2-1; TCRdb returns TRBD2, unconfirmable since there is no DNA. In germline, CDR1 is DFQATT, CDR2 SNEGSKA (reference sequence). The CDR3 is 15 amino acids. CDR3 in amino acids: CSASSFGAMRNEQFF.

V usage is TRBV20-1 and J usage is TRBJ1-1; the TCRdb call, TRBD1, lacks DNA for checking. The CDR3 is made up of 14 amino acids. CDR1 and CDR2 from the germline V gene are DFQATT and SNEGSKA (reference sequence). CDR3 residues: CSAGGTRGDTEAFF.

The chain recombines TRBV28 with TRBJ1-2; the D gene TCRdb calls, TRBD1, cannot be checked with no DNA. The CDR3 runs 12 residues. Germline V gene lookup returns CDR1 MDHEN and CDR2 SYDVKM. The CDR3: CASRTTGYGYTF.

The rearrangement uses TRBV19 and TRBJ2-1; lacking DNA, the TRBD2 call made by TCRdb goes unchecked. The CDR3 totals 15 residues. Germline loops: CDR1 LNHDA, CDR2 SQIVND (reference sequence). The CDR3 sequence is CASTVTSGRADEQFF.

The V call is TRBV20-1, the J call TRBJ1-4; TCRdb's assignment of TRBD1 cannot be checked, as there is no DNA. The CDR3 consists of 14 residues. CDR1 DFQATT and CDR2 SNEGSKA come from the germline V gene (reference sequence). This chain's CDR3 is CSATTGATNEKLFF.

CDR3 residues: CASTYGQGPNEQFF. J is TRBJ2-1 and V is TRBV7-2; no DNA is available, so the TRBD1 call from TCRdb remains unchecked. Germline lookup yields CDR1 SGHTA and CDR2 FQGNSA. The CDR3 covers 14 residues.